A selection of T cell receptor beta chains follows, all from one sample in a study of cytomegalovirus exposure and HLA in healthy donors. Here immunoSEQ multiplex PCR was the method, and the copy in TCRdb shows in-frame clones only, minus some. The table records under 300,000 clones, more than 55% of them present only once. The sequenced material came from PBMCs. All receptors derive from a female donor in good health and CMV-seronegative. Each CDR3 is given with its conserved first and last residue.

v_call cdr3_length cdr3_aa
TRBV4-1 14 CASSQGTASYEQYF
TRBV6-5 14 CASSRDRDRHEQYF
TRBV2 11 CASSDYYEQYF
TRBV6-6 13 CASRREIGYEQYF
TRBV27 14 CASSSSGVGNEQFF
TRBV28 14 CASSTSGRAYEQYF
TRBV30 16 CAWSVGLAGPVDEQYF
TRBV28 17 CASSLKWDSLSYNEQFF
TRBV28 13 CASSLGRRAEAFF
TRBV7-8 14 CASSFGTGDYEQYF
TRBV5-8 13 CASRYRGGNTIYF
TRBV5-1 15 CASGFLAGALNEQFF
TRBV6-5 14 CASSYSNGNNEQFF
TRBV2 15 CASRVGGVAGNTIYF
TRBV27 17 CASSINGRTGEFHEQYF
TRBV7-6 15 CASSYEAGGFYEQYF
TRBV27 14 CASSQGSGVYEQYF
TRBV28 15 CASSSTQGFPDEQYF
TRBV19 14 CASRRQPGSYEQYF
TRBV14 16 CASSQDDRPLIYEQYF
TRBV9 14 CASSVGGARETQYF
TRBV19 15 CASQLAGTGDGEQYF
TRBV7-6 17 CASSSRTDRASTDTQYF
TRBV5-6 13 CASSPGQGAGYTF
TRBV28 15 CASSLPSQGNDGYTF
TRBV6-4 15 CLRAPLSFSNQPQHF
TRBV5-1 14 CATSPQGIPSEQYF
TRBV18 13 CASSLRGDSPLHF
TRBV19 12 CASSHSTDTQYF
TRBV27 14 CASSSGLAPGELFF
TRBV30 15 CAWRETSGSSYEQYF
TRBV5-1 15 CASSLDRGLNTEAFF
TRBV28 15 CASRPGLAGVPEQFF
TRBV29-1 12 CSGVTGANVLTF
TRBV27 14 CASSFSQSAYEQYF
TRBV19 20 CASNYRDRGLSSEFTDTQYF
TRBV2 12 CASSSAGATQYF
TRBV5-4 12 CASSLELAEQYF
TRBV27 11 CASRLGGEQYF
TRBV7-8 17 CASSSLIAGAGLDTQYF
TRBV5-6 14 CASSGNDRSYEQYF
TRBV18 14 CASSPPGERETQYF
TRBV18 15 CASSPRQVDTGELFF
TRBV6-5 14 CASKGAILGNIQYF
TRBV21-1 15 CASSKDYRSSYEQYF
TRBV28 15 CASSWGRANTGELFF
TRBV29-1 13 CSVRREGTYEQYF
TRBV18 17 CASSPVAGGPFSYEQYF
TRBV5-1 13 CASSHDGTGELFF
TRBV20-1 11 CSAVLRREQEF
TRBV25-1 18 CASSELGTVITGANVLTF
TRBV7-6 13 CASSFGGGSEQFF
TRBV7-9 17 CASSSGTGTISTDTQYF
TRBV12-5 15 CASGLGQGANTEAFF
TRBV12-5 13 CASGEAKLDTQYF
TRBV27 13 CASSLGLGYEQYF
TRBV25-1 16 CASSDPTSGRSGELFF
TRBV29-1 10 CSVESSEAFF
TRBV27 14 CASSLEGSADTQYF